This passage covers 20 T cell receptor beta chains from one sample sequenced in a study of T cells in Graves' hyperthyroidism and ophthalmopathy. The source material, RNA transcripts, was used to amplify TCR beta CDR3 regions. HTBI primers drove first-round RT-PCR of the TCR CDR3. TCRdb ran MiXCR on the multiplex PCR reads and lists one entry per CDR3 protein. Among about 770,000 distinct CDR3 sequences listed, 15% to 20% were seen once. Sample: blood. The receptors come from a woman in her forties or fifties with Graves' hyperthyroidism that later progressed to Graves' ophthalmopathy.

This clonotype was observed at least ten times. The rearrangement joins TRBV12-3 or TRBV12-4 to TRBJ1-1; D remains unclear. CDR3 length equals 12 residues. V dropped 2 bases and J dropped 6 bases, with 7 bases sitting between them. The CDR3: CASSLRWAEAFF. The CDR3 DNA reads TGTGCCAGCAGTTTACGGTGGGCTGAAGCTTTCTTT.

This clonotype was detected ten times or more. The chain joins TRBV11-3 to TRBJ2-5; D tentatively reads TRBD1 or TRBD2 (5 bases each). The V gene's germline CDR1 is SGHNT and CDR2 YENEEA. The CDR3 is 16 residues long. Trimming took off 1 base at V and 5 bases at J, with 17 bases between the two ends. CDR3 in amino acids: CASSLAGRTDAETQYF. The CDR3 bases are TGTGCCAGCAGCTTAGCGGGACGGACCGACGCGGAGACCCAGTACTTC.

This clonotype was seen many times. CDR3 DNA: TGCAGTGCTAGAGCCGGCAGGGACTACGAGCAGTACTTC. Translated, it gives CSARAGRDYEQYF. The V gene is TRBV20-1, the J gene TRBJ2-7, with D possibly matching TRBD1 (5 bases). V was trimmed by 1 base and J by 3 bases, leaving 10 bases between them. This CDR3 spans 13 amino acids. Germline CDR1 and CDR2: DFQATT and SNEGSKA (reference sequence).

This clonotype was recorded a few times. The chain couples TRBV6-1 to TRBJ2-7; TRBD2 matches at 11 bases. V shed 4 bases and J 5 bases; nucleotides not matched to a gene: 4. The CDR3 contains 14 residues. CDR1 and CDR2 from the germline V gene are MNHNS and SASEGT. The CDR3 nucleotides read TGTGCCAGCAGTGCACTAGCGGGGGCCGACGAGCAGTACTTC. This gives the protein CASSALAGADEQYF.

A few counts support this clonotype. This chain connects TRBV20-1 to TRBJ2-5; TRBD1 matches at 9 bases. CDR1 and CDR2 from the germline V gene are DFQATT and SNEGSKA (reference sequence). The ends lost 6 bases at V and 3 bases at J; junction bases unmatched: 11. This CDR3 spans 15 amino acids. CDR3 residues: CSAMTPGTGKETQYF. DNA of the CDR3: TGCAGTGCCATGACCCCCGGGACAGGGAAAGAGACCCAGTACTTC.

J is TRBJ1-5 and V is TRBV18; D is possibly TRBD1 (6 bases). Germline CDR1 is KGHSH and CDR2 is LQKENI. The V end lost 3 bases, the J end lost 5 bases, and 14 bases lay between the germline ends. This CDR3 region has 15 residues. CDR3 bases: TGTGCCAGCTCACCCCTCGGGCAGGGGCATCAGCCCCAGCATTTT. Its protein product is CASSPLGQGHQPQHF.

V gene TRBV4-1 combines with J gene TRBJ2-2; TRBD1 might be the D (6 bases). This CDR3 has 16 residues. Trimming took off 0 bases at V and 5 bases at J, with 13 bases between the two ends. Germline V lookup: CDR1 MGHRA, CDR2 YSYEKL. The CDR3 DNA sequence: TGCGCCAGCAGCCAAGATCGCTCTACAGGGACCGGGGAGCTGTTTTTT. Translated: CASSQDRSTGTGELFF.

This clonotype was detected only a few times. V is TRBV19 and J is TRBJ2-7, with D perhaps assigned TRBD1 or TRBD2 (5 bases each). The germline V gene has CDR1 LNHDA and CDR2 SQIVND (reference sequence). The CDR3 runs 15 residues. V shed 3 bases and J shed 4 bases, with 16 bases lying between them. CDR3 bases: TGTGCCAGTAGTATCTCTGGGACGGATTATTACGAGCAGTACTTC. Translation: CASSISGTDYYEQYF. Full variable domain (missing parts from reference TRBV19 and TRBJ2-7): DGGITQSPKYLFRKEGQNVTLSCEQNLNHDAMYWYRQDPGQGLRLIYYSQIVNDFQKGDIAEGYSVSREKKESFPLTVTSAQKNPTAFYLCASSISGTDYYEQYFGPGTRLTVT.

This clonotype has ten or more counts. The J gene is TRBJ2-5, the V gene TRBV7-8; 11 nucleotides agree with TRBD2. The CDR3 extends over 16 amino acids. Per the germline V gene, CDR1 is SGHVS and CDR2 is FQNEAQ. Germline trimming cut 1 base from V and 4 bases from J; bases unmatched to any gene: 5. This CDR3 reads CASSLVTLAGGETQYF. The CDR3 DNA follows: TGTGCCAGCAGCTTAGTGACCCTAGCGGGGGGAGAGACCCAGTACTTC.

This rearrangement joins TRBV29-1 to TRBJ1-2; 7 bases map to TRBD1. CDR1 and CDR2 from the germline V gene are SQVTM and ANQGSEA. The CDR3 totals 12 residues. With 5 bases clipped from V and 4 bases from J, the junction kept 4 bases outside the gene matches. The CDR3 loop reads CSVKGGFYGYTF. CDR3 nucleotides: TGCAGCGTTAAAGGGGGCTTCTATGGCTACACCTTC.

This clonotype was recorded at least ten times. The rearrangement links TRBV6-1 to TRBJ1-1; D remains unclear. The CDR3 totals 16 residues. Germline V gene lookup returns CDR1 MNHNS and CDR2 SASEGT. V gave up 0 bases and J gave up 6 bases, with 17 bases separating them. CDR3 nucleotide sequence: TGTGCCAGCAGTGAAGCGCGACCCCCAGGTGCGGCTGAAGCTTTCTTT. Translating it yields CASSEARPPGAAEAFF.

The sample holds many counts of this clonotype. At one of its ends the junction is not consistent with the germline gene, which may arise from a read error. This chain connects TRBV7-7 to TRBJ2-3; D perhaps matches TRBD2 (5 bases). The germline V gene has CDR1 SSHAT and CDR2 FNYEAQ (reference sequence). CDR3 length: 15 residues. In nucleotides, the CDR3 is TGTGCTAGCAGCCTAGGTCCGGGGAGCACAGATACGCAGTATTTT. Protein product: CASSLGPGSTDTQYF.

The sample holds many counts of this clonotype. The V gene is TRBV18, the J gene TRBJ2-3; D may be TRBD1 (6 bases). The germline V and J ends were trimmed by 3 bases and 5 bases, with 12 bases remaining between them. The germline V gene has CDR1 KGHSH and CDR2 LQKENI. CDR3 length: 14 amino acids. CDR3 sequence (DNA): TGTGCCAGCTCACCGGGGGCACGAGTAGATACGCAGTATTTT. Its translation: CASSPGARVDTQYF.

The rearrangement joins TRBV7-2 to TRBJ2-3, with 14 nucleotides matching TRBD2. The CDR3 length is 15 residues. V was clipped by 6 bases and J by 6 bases; unmatched bases: 5. Germline loops: CDR1 SGHTA, CDR2 FQGNSA. The CDR3 DNA is TGTGCCAGCAGACAGGGACTAGCGGGAGTGGATACGCAGTATTTT. Its protein product is CASRQGLAGVDTQYF.

The chain uses TRBV30 and TRBJ1-2, with TRBD1 as a possible D gene (5 bases). CDR1 and CDR2 from the germline V gene are GTSNPN and SVGIG (reference sequence). V lost 8 bases to trimming and J lost 7 bases, with 14 bases between them. The CDR3 spans 11 residues. The CDR3 nucleotides are TGTGCCAGCTACCAAGGGGTTGGCTACACCTTC. It encodes CASYQGVGYTF. Full variable domain (missing parts from reference TRBV30 and TRBJ1-2): SQTIHQWPATLVQPVGSPLSLECTVEGTSNPNLYWYRQAAGRGLQLLFYSVGIGQISSEVPQNLSASRPQDRQFILSSKKLLLSDSGFYLCASYQGVGYTFGSGTRLTVV.

The V and J genes are TRBV10-3 and TRBJ2-7; D is uncertain. The CDR3 has 12 amino acids. V gave up 3 bases and J gave up 1 base, with 4 bases separating them. Germline values: CDR1 ENHRY, CDR2 SYGVKD. CDR3 residues: CAISDGSYEQYF. The CDR3 DNA sequence: TGTGCCATCAGTGACGGTTCCTACGAGCAGTACTTC.

This rearrangement joins TRBV14 to TRBJ2-1; TRBD2 agrees at 9 bases. Trimming cost V 1 base and J 3 bases; bases outside gene matches: 1. This CDR3 is built from 15 residues. Germline lookup yields CDR1 SGHDN and CDR2 FVKESK. CDR3 nucleotides: TGTGCCAGCAGCCAAGTAGCGGGGGTCTACAATGAGCAGTTCTTC. Encoded protein: CASSQVAGVYNEQFF.

The chain uses TRBV3-1 and TRBJ2-7; possibly TRBD1 for D (6 bases). The CDR3 covers 15 residues. V lost 1 base and J lost 2, with 12 bases in between. Germline V gene data show CDR1 as LGHDT and CDR2 as YNNKEL (reference sequence). The CDR3 region has the DNA TGTGCCAGCAGCCAAGCCCTCGGACAGACCTACGAGCAGTACTTC. Translated: CASSQALGQTYEQYF.

This clonotype was observed many times. The gene calls are TRBV2 and TRBJ1-1; possible D gene TRBD1, 5 bases. Germline V gene data show CDR1 as SNHLY and CDR2 as FYNNEI. Trimming stripped 7 bases from V and 1 base from J, with 13 bases between. The CDR3 is 14 residues long. The CDR3 spells CASKLDTSNTEAFF. The DNA for the CDR3 is TGTGCCAGCAAGTTGGACACCTCGAACACTGAAGCTTTCTTT.

This clonotype has just a few counts. This CDR3 reads CASSLKTGNTEAFF. CDR3 coding DNA: TGTGCCAGCAGCCTCAAGACTGGGAACACTGAAGCTTTCTTT. The rearrangement uses TRBV3-1 and TRBJ1-1; D is ambiguous. Germline CDR1 and CDR2: LGHDT and YNNKEL (reference sequence). This CDR3 comprises 14 residues. V was pared by 4 bases and J by 1 base, with 10 bases between. Full variable domain (rest looked up from reference TRBV3-1 and TRBJ1-1): DTAVSQTPKYLVTQMGNDKSIKCEQNLGHDTMYWYKQDSKKFLKIMFSYNNKELIINETVPNRFSPKSPDKAHLNLHINSLELGDSAVYFCASSLKTGNTEAFFGQGTRLTVV.